This T cell receptor beta chain was recovered during a study of cytomegalovirus exposure and HLA in healthy donors (TCRdb year 2017). With respect to the entire study: A later analysis indicated that the 95 to 150 validation repertoires were generated on the platform also employed for the 700 or so repertoires of the first cohort. The study aimed to test whether signatures of past pathogen exposure could be identified by cataloging public T cell receptors. In addition to the first cohort of several hundred subjects, a separate validation cohort of 100 to 150 different subjects was used. To predict cytomegalovirus infection status, the study combined high-throughput TCR immunosequencing, statistical association of individual TCRs with disease status, and machine learning. What the authors observed across the whole study: In both the original and validation cohorts, the classifier was reported to diagnose cytomegalovirus status with high specificity and sensitivity. A later analysis found that TCRs clustered in the first cohort also tended to co-occur in the 120 validation repertoires, with approximately 93% of cluster scores above 0. The study gave a list of 150 to 200 TCR beta chains associated with cytomegalovirus. According to the authors, the approach could potentially be generalized to other disease states and immunological phenotypes. Across donors, most TCR sequences were observed very rarely, whereas some public TCRs were present in many individuals. A later analysis lacked HLA typing for the validation cohort, so it scored co-occurrence in that cohort across all 120 repertoires. In vitro tests confirmed that a few of the cytomegalovirus-associated TCR beta chains recognize cytomegalovirus antigens.

The donors belonged to the validation cohort of around 130 subjects, which was separate from the approximately 700-subject first cohort. Concerning this clone itself: Its antigen remains unidentified. Base qualities are not at hand, and no much larger clone is one base apart.

Libraries were prepared through the immunoSEQ multiplex PCR assay. The study's processing was this. A statistical classification framework was built to diagnose cytomegalovirus status from the catalog of TCR beta chain sequences. What TCRdb holds here is the immuneACCESS table cut down to in-frame rearrangements. Part of the clones is not present; checked against another copy, under half of the missing clones reflect an unresolved V gene, and the others are unexplained. D and trimming come from the DNA, and the V and J calls and clone size come from that table. Counted in this sample were 260,000 or so clones; over 75% of them appeared once. Together, the top ten hold roughly 1% of the sample. V is cut back by 2 bases and J by 3 bases, with 6 bases in the junction unmatched. The CDR3 runs 16 amino acids, cysteine and phenylalanine included. Of the read, only the CDR3 DNA is kept; its 48 bases are in frame from base 1. According to the germline V gene, CDR1 reads MGHRA and CDR2 reads YSYEKL.

The receptor was derived from a young woman in good health and CMV-seronegative. The source material was PBMCs. The sequence links TRBV4-1 to TRBJ2-7; 11 central bases correspond to TRBD2. The nucleotides read TGCGCCAGCAGCCAACCCACTAGCGGGAGTCGCTACGAGCAGTACTTC. Its amino acids are CASSQPTSGSRYEQYF.